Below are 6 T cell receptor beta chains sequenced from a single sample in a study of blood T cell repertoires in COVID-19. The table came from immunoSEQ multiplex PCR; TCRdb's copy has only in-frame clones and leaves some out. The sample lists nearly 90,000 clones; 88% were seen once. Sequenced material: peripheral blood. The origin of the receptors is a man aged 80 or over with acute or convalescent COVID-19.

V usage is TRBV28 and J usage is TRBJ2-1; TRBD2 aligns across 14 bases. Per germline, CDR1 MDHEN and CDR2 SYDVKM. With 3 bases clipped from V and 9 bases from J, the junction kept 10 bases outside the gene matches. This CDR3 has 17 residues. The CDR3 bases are TGTGCCAGCAGTTTTCTAACCGGGACTAGCGGGAGACTTGAGCAGTTCTTC. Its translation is CASSFLTGTSGRLEQFF. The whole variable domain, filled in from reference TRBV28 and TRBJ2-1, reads DVKVTQSSRYLVKRTGEKVFLECVQDMDHENMFWYRQDPGLGLRLIYFSYDVKMKEKGDIPEGYSVSREKKERFSLILESASTNQTSMYLCASSFLTGTSGRLEQFFGPGTRLTVL.

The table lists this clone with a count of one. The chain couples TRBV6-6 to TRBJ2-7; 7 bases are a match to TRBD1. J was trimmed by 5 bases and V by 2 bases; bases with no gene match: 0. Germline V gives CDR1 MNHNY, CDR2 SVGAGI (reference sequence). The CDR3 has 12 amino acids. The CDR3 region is CASSYTGDEQYF. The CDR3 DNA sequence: TGTGCCAGCAGTTACACAGGGGACGAGCAGTACTTC.

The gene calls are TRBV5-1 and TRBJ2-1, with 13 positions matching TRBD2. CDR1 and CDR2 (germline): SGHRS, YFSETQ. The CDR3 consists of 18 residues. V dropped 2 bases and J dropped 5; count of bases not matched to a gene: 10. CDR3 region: CASSLSTSGGALDNEQFF. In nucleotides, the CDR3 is TGCGCCAGCAGCTTATCCACTAGCGGGGGGGCCTTGGACAATGAGCAGTTCTTC.

As DNA, the CDR3 is TGTGCCAGCAGCCCCCAGGACAGGGTCAGGGCTAATGAAAAACTGTTTTTT. As protein: CASSPQDRVRANEKLFF. The genes are TRBV3-1 (or the pseudogene TRBV3-2) and TRBJ1-4, with 8 bases matching TRBD1. Trimming took 4 bases from V and 3 from J; bases not matched to a gene: 10. The CDR3 sequence is 17 residues long. The germline gives CDR1 LGHDT, CDR2 YNNKEL (reference sequence).

In DNA, the CDR3 is TGTGCCAGCTCAACCGGGACAGGGAAAACTGAAGCTTTCTTT. Its protein is CASSTGTGKTEAFF. The rearrangement links TRBV18 to TRBJ1-1, with 9 bases fitting TRBD1. Germline-derived CDR1 and CDR2 are KGHSH and LQKENI. Trimming at V came to 5 bases and at J to 5 bases, leaving 6 bases not matched to a gene. The CDR3 sequence is 14 residues long.

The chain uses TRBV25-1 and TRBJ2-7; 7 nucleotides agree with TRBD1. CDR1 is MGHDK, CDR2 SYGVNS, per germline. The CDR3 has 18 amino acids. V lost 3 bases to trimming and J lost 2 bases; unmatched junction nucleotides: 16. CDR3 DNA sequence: TGTGCCAGCAGTGATAAGACTCGAGGGGGCCCGGCTACCTACGAGCAGTACTTC. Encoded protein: CASSDKTRGGPATYEQYF.